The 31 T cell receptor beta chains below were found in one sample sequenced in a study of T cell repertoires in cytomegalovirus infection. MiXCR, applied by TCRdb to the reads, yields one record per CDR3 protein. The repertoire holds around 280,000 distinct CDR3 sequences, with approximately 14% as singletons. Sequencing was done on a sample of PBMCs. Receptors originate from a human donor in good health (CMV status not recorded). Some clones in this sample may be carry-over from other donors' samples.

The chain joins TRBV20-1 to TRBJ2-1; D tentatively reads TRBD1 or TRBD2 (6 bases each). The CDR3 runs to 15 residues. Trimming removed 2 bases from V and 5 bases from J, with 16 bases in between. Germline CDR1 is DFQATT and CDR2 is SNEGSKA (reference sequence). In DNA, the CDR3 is TGCAGTGCTAGATTTACAGGGAGGAGGGACAATGAGCAGTTCTTC. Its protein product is CSARFTGRRDNEQFF.

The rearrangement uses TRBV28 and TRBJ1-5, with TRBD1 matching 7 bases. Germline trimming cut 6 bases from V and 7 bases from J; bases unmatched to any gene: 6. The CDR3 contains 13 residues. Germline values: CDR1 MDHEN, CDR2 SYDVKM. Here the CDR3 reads CASSIKGAQPQHF. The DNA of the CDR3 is TGTGCCAGCAGCATTAAGGGGGCCCAGCCCCAGCATTTT.

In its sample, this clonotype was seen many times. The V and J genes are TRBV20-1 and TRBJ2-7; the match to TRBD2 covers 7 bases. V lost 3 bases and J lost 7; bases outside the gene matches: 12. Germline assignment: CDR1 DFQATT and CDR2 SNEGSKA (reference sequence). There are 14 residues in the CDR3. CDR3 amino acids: CSASPTSQGGEQYF. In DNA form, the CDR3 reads TGCAGTGCTAGCCCCACTAGCCAGGGAGGGGAGCAGTACTTC.

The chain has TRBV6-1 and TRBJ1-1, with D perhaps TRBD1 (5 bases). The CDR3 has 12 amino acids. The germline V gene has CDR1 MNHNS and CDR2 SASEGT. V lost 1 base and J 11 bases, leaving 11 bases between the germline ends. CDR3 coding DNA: TGTGCCAGCAGTGAAGAAATGGGGCGGGCTTTCTTT. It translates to CASSEEMGRAFF.

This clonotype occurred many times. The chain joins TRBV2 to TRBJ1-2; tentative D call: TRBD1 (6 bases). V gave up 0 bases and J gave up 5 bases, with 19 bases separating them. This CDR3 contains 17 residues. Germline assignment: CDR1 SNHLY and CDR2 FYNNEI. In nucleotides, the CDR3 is TGTGCCAGCAGTGAAGCAGGGGGAACAGGGTTGTGGTATGGCTACACCTTC. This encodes CASSEAGGTGLWYGYTF.

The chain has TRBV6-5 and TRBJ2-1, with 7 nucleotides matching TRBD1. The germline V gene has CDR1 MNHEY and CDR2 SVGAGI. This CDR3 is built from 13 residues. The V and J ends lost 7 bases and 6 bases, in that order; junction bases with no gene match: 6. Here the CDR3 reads CASTADRRNEQFF. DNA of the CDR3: TGTGCCAGCACTGCGGACAGGCGCAATGAGCAGTTCTTC.

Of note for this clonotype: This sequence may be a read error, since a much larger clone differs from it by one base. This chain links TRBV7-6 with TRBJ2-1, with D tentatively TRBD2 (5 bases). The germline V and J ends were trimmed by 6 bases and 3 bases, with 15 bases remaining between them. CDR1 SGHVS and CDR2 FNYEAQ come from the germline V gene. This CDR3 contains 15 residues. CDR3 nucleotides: TGTGCCAGCAGTGGGTCAACGGGGATCTACAATGAGCAGTTCTTC. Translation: CASSGSTGIYNEQFF.

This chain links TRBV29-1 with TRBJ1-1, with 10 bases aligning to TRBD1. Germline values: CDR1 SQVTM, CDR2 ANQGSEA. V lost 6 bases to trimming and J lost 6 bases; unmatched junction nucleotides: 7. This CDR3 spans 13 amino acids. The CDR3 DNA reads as TGCAGCGTGACAGGGGGCGGATTTTCTGAAGCTTTCTTT. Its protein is CSVTGGGFSEAFF.

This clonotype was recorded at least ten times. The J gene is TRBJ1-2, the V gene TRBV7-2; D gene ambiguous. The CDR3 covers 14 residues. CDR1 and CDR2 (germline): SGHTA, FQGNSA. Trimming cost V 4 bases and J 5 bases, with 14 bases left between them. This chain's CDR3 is CASSSQNGQYGYTF. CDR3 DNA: TGTGCCAGCAGCTCCCAAAACGGGCAATATGGCTACACCTTC.

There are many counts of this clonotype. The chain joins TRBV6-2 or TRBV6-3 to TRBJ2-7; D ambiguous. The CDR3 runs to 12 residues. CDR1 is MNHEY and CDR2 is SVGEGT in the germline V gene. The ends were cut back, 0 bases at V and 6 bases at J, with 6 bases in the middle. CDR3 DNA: TGTGCCAGCAGTTACTCACAGATCGAGCAGTACTTC. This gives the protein CASSYSQIEQYF.

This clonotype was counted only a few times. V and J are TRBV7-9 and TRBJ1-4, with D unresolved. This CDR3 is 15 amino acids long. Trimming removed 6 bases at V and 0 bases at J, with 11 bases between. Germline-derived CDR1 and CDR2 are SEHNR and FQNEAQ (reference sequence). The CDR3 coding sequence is TGTGCCAGCAGTCGACGGGTTTCAACTAATGAAAAACTGTTTTTT. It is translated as CASSRRVSTNEKLFF.

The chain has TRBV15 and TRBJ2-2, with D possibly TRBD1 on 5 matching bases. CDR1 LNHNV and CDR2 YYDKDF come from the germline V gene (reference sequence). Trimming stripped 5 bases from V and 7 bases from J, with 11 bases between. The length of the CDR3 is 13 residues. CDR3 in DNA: TGTGCCACCAGCGTTTACCAGGGCGGGGAGCTGTTTTTT. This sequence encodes CATSVYQGGELFF.

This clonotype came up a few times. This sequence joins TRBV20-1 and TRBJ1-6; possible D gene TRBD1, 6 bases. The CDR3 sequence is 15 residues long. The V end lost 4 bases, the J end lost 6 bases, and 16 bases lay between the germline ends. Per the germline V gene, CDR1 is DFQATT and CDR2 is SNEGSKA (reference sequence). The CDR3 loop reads CSATPDRLGNSPLHF. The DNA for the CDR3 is TGCAGTGCTACCCCGGACAGACTGGGTAATTCACCCCTCCACTTT.

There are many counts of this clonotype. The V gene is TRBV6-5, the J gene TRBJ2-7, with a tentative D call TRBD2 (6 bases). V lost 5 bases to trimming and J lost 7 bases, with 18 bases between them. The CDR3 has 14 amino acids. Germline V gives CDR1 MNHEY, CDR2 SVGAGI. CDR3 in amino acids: CASSQRAEAGEQYF. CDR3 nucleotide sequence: TGTGCCAGCAGTCAACGAGCGGAGGCGGGAGAGCAGTACTTC.

The CDR3 sequence: CASSLDGLPREQFF. As DNA, the CDR3 is TGCGCCAGCAGCTTGGATGGACTCCCTAGGGAGCAGTTCTTC. The chain combines TRBV5-1 with TRBJ2-1; the D gene is possibly TRBD2 (5 bases). Germline V gives CDR1 SGHRS, CDR2 YFSETQ. V was cut by 0 bases and J by 10 bases, with 14 bases left in between. The CDR3 has 14 amino acids.

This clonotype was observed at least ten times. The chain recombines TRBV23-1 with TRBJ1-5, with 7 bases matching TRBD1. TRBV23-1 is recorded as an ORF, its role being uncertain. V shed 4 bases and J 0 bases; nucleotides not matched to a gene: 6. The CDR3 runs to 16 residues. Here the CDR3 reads CASSRDSLYSNQPQHF. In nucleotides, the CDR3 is TGCGCCAGCAGTCGGGACAGCCTGTATAGCAATCAGCCCCAGCATTTT.

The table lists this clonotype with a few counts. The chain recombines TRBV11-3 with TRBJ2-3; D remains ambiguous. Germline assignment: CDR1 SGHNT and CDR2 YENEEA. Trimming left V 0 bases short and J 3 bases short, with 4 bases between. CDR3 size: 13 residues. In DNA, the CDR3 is TGTGCCAGCAGCTTAGATTGGACAGATACGCAGTATTTT. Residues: CASSLDWTDTQYF.

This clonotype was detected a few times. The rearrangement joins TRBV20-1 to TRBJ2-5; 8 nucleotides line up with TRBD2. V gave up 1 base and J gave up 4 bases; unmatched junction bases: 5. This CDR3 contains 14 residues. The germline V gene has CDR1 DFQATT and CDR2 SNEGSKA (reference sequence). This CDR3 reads CSARVSGGAETQYF. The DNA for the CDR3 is TGCAGTGCTAGAGTGAGCGGGGGAGCAGAGACCCAGTACTTC.

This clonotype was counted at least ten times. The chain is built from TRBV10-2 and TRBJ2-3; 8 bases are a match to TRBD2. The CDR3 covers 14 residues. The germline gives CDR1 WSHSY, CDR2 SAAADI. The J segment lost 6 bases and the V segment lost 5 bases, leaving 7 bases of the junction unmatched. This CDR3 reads CASSPSGGFDTQYF. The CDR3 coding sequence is TGCGCCAGCAGTCCCAGCGGGGGTTTTGATACGCAGTATTTT.

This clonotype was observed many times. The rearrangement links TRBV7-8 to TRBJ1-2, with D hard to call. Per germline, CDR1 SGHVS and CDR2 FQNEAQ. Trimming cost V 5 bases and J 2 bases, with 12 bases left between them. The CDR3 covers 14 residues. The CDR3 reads CASSPSLENYGYTF. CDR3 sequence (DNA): TGTGCCAGCAGCCCCTCCCTGGAAAACTATGGCTACACCTTC.

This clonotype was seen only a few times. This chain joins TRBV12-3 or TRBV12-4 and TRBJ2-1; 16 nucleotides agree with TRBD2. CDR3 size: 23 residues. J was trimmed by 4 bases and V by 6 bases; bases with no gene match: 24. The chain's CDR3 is CASSHLLPGLAGGLPEGYNEQFF. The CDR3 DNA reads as TGTGCCAGCAGCCACCTATTGCCGGGACTAGCGGGAGGGCTGCCAGAAGGGTACAATGAGCAGTTCTTC.

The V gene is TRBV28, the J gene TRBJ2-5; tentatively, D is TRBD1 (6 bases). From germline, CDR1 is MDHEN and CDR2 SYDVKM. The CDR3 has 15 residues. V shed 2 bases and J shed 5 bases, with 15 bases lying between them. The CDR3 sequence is CASSLGQGRVETQYF. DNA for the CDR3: TGTGCCAGCAGTTTAGGGCAGGGGAGAGTTGAGACCCAGTACTTC.

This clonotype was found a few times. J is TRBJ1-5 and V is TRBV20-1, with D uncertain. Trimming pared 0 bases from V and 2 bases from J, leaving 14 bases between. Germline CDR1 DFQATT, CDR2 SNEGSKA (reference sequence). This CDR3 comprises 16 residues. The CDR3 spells CSARDQGKMGNQPQHF. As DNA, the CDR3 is TGCAGTGCTAGAGATCAAGGGAAAATGGGCAATCAGCCCCAGCATTTT.

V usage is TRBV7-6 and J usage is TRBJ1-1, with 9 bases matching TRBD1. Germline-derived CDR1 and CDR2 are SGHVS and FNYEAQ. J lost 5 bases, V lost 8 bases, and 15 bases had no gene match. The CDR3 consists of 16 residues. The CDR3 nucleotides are TGTGCCAGCGGAAAACAGGGGGCCAAGGGGAAGACTGAAGCTTTCTTT. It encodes CASGKQGAKGKTEAFF.

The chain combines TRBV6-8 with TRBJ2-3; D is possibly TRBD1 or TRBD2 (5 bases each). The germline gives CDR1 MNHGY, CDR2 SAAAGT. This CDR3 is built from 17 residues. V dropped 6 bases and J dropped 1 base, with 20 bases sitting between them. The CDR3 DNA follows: TGTGCCAGCAGCGCCAAGGGACGCCCTAGGGGCACAGATACGCAGTATTTT. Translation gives CASSAKGRPRGTDTQYF.

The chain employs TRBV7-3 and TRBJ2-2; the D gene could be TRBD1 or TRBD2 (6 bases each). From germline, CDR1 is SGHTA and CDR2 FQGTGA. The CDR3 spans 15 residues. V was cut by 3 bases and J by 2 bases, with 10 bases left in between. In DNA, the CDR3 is TGTGCCAGCAGCTTGGGGGGACAAAACACCGGGGAGCTGTTTTTT. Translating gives CASSLGGQNTGELFF.

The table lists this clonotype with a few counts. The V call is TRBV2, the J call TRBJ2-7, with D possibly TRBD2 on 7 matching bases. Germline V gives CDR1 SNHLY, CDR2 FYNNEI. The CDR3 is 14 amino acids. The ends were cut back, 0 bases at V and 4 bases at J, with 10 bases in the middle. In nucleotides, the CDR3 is TGTGCCAGCAGTGAAGCGGGGGGGCAGTACGAGCAGTACTTC. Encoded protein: CASSEAGGQYEQYF.

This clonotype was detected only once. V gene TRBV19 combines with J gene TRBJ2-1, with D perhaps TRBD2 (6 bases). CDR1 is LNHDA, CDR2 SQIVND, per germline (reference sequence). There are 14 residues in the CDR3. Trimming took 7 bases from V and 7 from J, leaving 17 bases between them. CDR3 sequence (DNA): TGTGCCAGTATTGCGAGCGGGCGCTCGAATGAGCAGTTCTTC. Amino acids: CASIASGRSNEQFF.

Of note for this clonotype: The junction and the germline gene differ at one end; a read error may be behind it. The CDR3 sequence is CASSPRPNKEQFF. Written as DNA, the CDR3 is TGTGCCAGCAGCCCCCGCCCCAACAAGGAGCAGTTCTTC. The chain couples TRBV7-3 to TRBJ2-1, with D unclear. The CDR3 contains 13 residues. CDR1 is SGHTA, CDR2 FQGTGA, per germline.

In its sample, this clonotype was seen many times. The CDR3 loop is CASSPGLNTDTQYF. The CDR3 DNA sequence: TGTGCCAGCAGCCCGGGACTCAACACAGATACGCAGTATTTT. This sequence joins TRBV7-3 and TRBJ2-3, with a tentative D call TRBD2 (6 bases). Trimming left V 5 bases short and J 2 bases short, with 11 bases between. CDR1 SGHTA and CDR2 FQGTGA come from the germline V gene. This CDR3 is built from 14 residues.

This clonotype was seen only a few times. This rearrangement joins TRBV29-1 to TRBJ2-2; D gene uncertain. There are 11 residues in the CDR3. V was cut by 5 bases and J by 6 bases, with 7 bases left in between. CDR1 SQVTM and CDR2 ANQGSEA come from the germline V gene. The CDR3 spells CSVKFAGELFF. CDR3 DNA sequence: TGCAGCGTTAAGTTCGCCGGGGAGCTGTTTTTT.